The 19 T cell receptor beta chains below all came from one sample that was sequenced in a study of neoadjuvant anti-PD-1 for oral cavity cancer. Time point defined: after neoadjuvant nivolumab, at surgical resection. Here immunoSEQ multiplex PCR was the method, and the copy in TCRdb shows in-frame clones only, minus some. The sample contains 65,000 to 70,000 clones, 85% to 90% of which appear only once. The source was PBMCs, collected after nivolumab (anti-PD-1) treatment. The receptors derive from a person aged 40 to 85 with oral cavity squamous cell carcinoma.

The chain uses TRBV7-9 and TRBJ2-7, with 12 bases aligning to TRBD1. The CDR3 spans 15 residues. J was trimmed by 6 bases and V by 5 bases; bases with no gene match: 8. CDR1 is SEHNR, CDR2 FQNEAQ, per germline (reference sequence). The CDR3 DNA is TGTGCCAGCAGCCACTCCGGGACAGGGGGCCGCGAGCAGTACTTC. Translation: CASSHSGTGGREQYF.

The gene calls are TRBV19 and TRBJ1-1; 7 bases agree with TRBD1. V was clipped by 5 bases and J by 3 bases; unmatched bases: 9. This CDR3 is 15 amino acids long. Per germline, CDR1 LNHDA and CDR2 SQIVND (reference sequence). CDR3 in DNA: TGTGCCAGTAGTCTCTGGGGGCAGGGGGACACTGAAGCTTTCTTT. This translates into CASSLWGQGDTEAFF.

This chain uses TRBV2 with TRBJ2-7, with D hard to call. V was cut by 5 bases and J by 1 base, with 15 bases left in between. Germline V gene lookup returns CDR1 SNHLY and CDR2 FYNNEI. The CDR3 consists of 15 residues. In nucleotides, the CDR3 is TGTGCCAGCAGTTATACGTTTATTCTTTCCTACGAGCAGTACTTC. Translation: CASSYTFILSYEQYF.

V and J are TRBV6-1 and TRBJ1-4; D is unclear. This CDR3 region has 15 residues. Germline CDR1 and CDR2: MNHNS and SASEGT. V lost 7 bases and J lost 7, with 19 bases in between. The CDR3 protein is CASTPRAAVVEKLFF. The CDR3 DNA follows: TGTGCCAGCACCCCAAGGGCGGCAGTAGTTGAAAAACTGTTTTTT.

The chain recombines TRBV5-6 with TRBJ1-5; TRBD1 aligns across 12 bases. Looked up from germline, CDR1 is SGHDT and CDR2 is YYEEEE. CDR3 length: 16 amino acids. After removal of 1 base from V and 6 bases from J, the junction contained 5 bases not matched to a gene. This chain's CDR3 is CASSLQGQGAGQPQHF. The CDR3 coding sequence is TGTGCCAGCAGCTTGCAGGGACAGGGGGCGGGTCAGCCCCAGCATTTT.

The table lists this clone with a count of one. This rearrangement joins TRBV20-1 to TRBJ1-6, with D perhaps TRBD1 (5 bases). Germline V gene sequence: CDR1 DFQATT, CDR2 SNEGSKA (reference sequence). CDR3 length: 11 amino acids. Trimming left V 6 bases short and J 12 bases short, with 12 bases between. The CDR3 here is CSARTGGPLHF. CDR3 coding DNA: TGCAGTGCACGGACGGGGGGACCCCTCCACTTT.

The J gene is TRBJ1-3, the V gene TRBV27; no reliable D call. The V end was cut by 6 bases, the J end by 4 bases, with 13 bases between. Germline loops: CDR1 MNHEY, CDR2 SMNVEV (reference sequence). The CDR3 is made up of 14 amino acids. The CDR3: CASSRRSPGNTIYF. CDR3 nucleotide sequence: TGTGCCAGCAGCCGAAGGTCTCCCGGAAACACCATATATTTT.

The gene calls are TRBV19 and TRBJ1-2, with 8 positions matching TRBD1. V lost 5 bases to trimming and J lost 2 bases; unmatched junction nucleotides: 7. CDR1 and CDR2 from the germline V gene are LNHDA and SQIVND (reference sequence). The CDR3 extends over 15 amino acids. The CDR3 sequence is CASSRQWTGNYGYTF. The CDR3 coding sequence is TGTGCCAGTAGTCGACAATGGACAGGGAACTATGGCTACACCTTC. The entire variable domain, with the rest obtained from reference TRBV19 and TRBJ1-2, is as follows: DGGITQSPKYLFRKEGQNVTLSCEQNLNHDAMYWYRQDPGQGLRLIYYSQIVNDFQKGDIAEGYSVSREKKESFPLTVTSAQKNPTAFYLCASSRQWTGNYGYTFGSGTRLTVV.

The chain uses TRBV10-3 and TRBJ2-7; D is perhaps TRBD1 or TRBD2 (5 bases each). Germline CDR1 and CDR2: ENHRY and SYGVKD. V was cut by 6 bases and J by 0 bases, with 9 bases left in between. This CDR3 has 13 amino acids. This CDR3 is CAIRGTDSYEQYF. CDR3 coding DNA: TGTGCCATCAGGGGGACGGACTCCTACGAGCAGTACTTC.

This chain links TRBV29-1 with TRBJ2-5; D not certain. Trimming cost V 4 bases and J 7 bases, with 16 bases left between them. The length of the CDR3 is 13 residues. Germline V gives CDR1 SQVTM, CDR2 ANQGSEA. In nucleotides, the CDR3 is TGCAGCGTTGGTCGTAGCCCCCTGGGGACCCAGTACTTC. Amino acid sequence: CSVGRSPLGTQYF.

This chain uses TRBV19 with TRBJ2-7; D unresolved. Trimming left V 3 bases short and J 0 bases short, with 9 bases between. The CDR3 extends over 14 amino acids. Germline V lookup: CDR1 LNHDA, CDR2 SQIVND (reference sequence). In DNA form, the CDR3 reads TGTGCCAGTAGTATTGGCAGTAACTCCTACGAGCAGTACTTC. Translated, it gives CASSIGSNSYEQYF.

The J gene is TRBJ1-2, the V gene TRBV7-8, with D possibly TRBD1 on 5 matching bases. Germline V gives CDR1 SGHVS, CDR2 FQNEAQ. The CDR3 is 16 residues long. The V gene lost 2 bases and the J gene lost 5 bases, with 18 bases spanning the gap. The CDR3 DNA follows: TGTGCCAGCAGCTTACCCCCGCCAGGGTGGACGTATGGCTACACCTTC. It encodes CASSLPPPGWTYGYTF.

J is TRBJ1-2 and V is TRBV4-1; D remains ambiguous. Trimming left V 1 base short and J 8 bases short, with 14 bases between. This CDR3 comprises 14 residues. Germline V gene sequence: CDR1 MGHRA, CDR2 YSYEKL. In DNA, the CDR3 is TGCGCCAGCAGCCAAGGCGCAATCGTCGGGGGCTACACCTTC. Its translation: CASSQGAIVGGYTF.

The chain uses TRBV19 and TRBJ1-2, with D possibly matching TRBD1 (6 bases). The CDR3 loop spans 15 amino acids. From germline, CDR1 is LNHDA and CDR2 SQIVND (reference sequence). V lost 3 bases, J lost 4 bases, and 15 bases lay in between. The CDR3 loop reads CASSIVGGLGYGYTF. CDR3 coding DNA: TGTGCCAGTAGTATCGTCGGGGGCTTGGGCTATGGCTACACCTTC.

This sequence joins TRBV19 and TRBJ1-4; D possibly corresponds to TRBD1 (5 bases). Trimming left V 5 bases short and J 8 bases short, with 12 bases between. The V gene's germline CDR1 is LNHDA and CDR2 SQIVND (reference sequence). The CDR3 totals 13 residues. DNA for the CDR3: TGTGCCAGTAGTGCGGGACTGACGGAAAAACTGTTTTTT. Encoded protein: CASSAGLTEKLFF.

V is TRBV4-1 and J is TRBJ2-1; 9 nucleotides line up with TRBD1. Trimming removed 3 bases from V and 7 bases from J; junction bases left unmatched: 13. This CDR3 region has 17 residues. Germline loops: CDR1 MGHRA, CDR2 YSYEKL. CDR3 DNA: TGCGCCAGCAGCCAGGGACTGATGACAGGGGGTTGGAATGAGCAGTTCTTC. Translated: CASSQGLMTGGWNEQFF.

The DNA of the CDR3 is TGTGCCTGGAGTGTAATAAGCAGGGCGGGCTACACCTTC. Its protein is CAWSVISRAGYTF. The chain recombines TRBV30 with TRBJ1-2; possible D gene TRBD1, 5 bases. Per germline, CDR1 GTSNPN and CDR2 SVGIG (reference sequence). Trimming took 0 bases from V and 8 from J, leaving 13 bases between them. This CDR3 contains 13 residues.

This clone was seen only a few times. Other nucleotide sequences from this sample produce the same CDR3. CDR3 sequence (DNA): TGTGCCAGTAGTATCGGTGGACAGGGACACGAGCAGTACTTC. This gives the protein CASSIGGQGHEQYF. The genes are TRBV19 and TRBJ2-7, with 8 bases lining up with TRBD1. This CDR3 spans 14 amino acids. Germline V gives CDR1 LNHDA, CDR2 SQIVND (reference sequence). The trim removed 3 bases at V and 5 bases at J, leaving 6 bases unmatched.

V is TRBV2 and J is TRBJ1-1; D is ambiguous. CDR1 and CDR2 (germline): SNHLY, FYNNEI. This CDR3 contains 13 residues. V lost 4 bases and J lost 1, with 7 bases in between. The CDR3 DNA is TGTGCCAGCAGTGCCCTTGGGAACACTGAAGCTTTCTTT. It translates to CASSALGNTEAFF.